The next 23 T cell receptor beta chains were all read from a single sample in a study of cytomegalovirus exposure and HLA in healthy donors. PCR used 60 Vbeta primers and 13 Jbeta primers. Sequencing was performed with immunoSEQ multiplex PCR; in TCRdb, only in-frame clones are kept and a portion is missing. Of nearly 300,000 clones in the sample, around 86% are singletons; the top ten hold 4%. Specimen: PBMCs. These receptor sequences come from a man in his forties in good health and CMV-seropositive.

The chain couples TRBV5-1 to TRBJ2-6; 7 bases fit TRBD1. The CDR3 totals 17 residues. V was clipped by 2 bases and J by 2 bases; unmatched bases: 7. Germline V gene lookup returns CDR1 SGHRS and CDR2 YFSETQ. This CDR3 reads CASSLGTEPTGANVLTF. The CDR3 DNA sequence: TGCGCCAGCAGCTTAGGGACAGAACCCACTGGGGCCAACGTCCTGACTTTC. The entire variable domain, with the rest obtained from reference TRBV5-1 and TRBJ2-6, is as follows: KAGVTQTPRYLIKTRGQQVTLSCSPISGHRSVSWYQQTPGQGLQFLFEYFSETQRNKGNFPGRFSGRQFSNSRSEMNVSTLELGDSALYLCASSLGTEPTGANVLTFGAGSRLTVL.

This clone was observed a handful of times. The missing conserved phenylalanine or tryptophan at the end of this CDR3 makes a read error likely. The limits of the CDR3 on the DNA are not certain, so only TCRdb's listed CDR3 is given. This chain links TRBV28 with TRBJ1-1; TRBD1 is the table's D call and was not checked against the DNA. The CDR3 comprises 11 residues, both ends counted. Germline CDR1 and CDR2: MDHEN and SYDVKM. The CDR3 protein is CASRSDRHLRI.

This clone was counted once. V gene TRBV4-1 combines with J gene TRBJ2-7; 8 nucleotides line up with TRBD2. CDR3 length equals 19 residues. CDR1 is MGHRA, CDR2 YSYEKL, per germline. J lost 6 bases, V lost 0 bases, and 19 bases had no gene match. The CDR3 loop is CASSQDRLITGTRSSEQYF. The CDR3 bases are TGCGCCAGCAGCCAAGATAGGTTGATTACGGGGACTAGGTCAAGCGAGCAGTACTTC.

The CDR3 nucleotides are TGTGCCAGCAGCCCTCTGGACAGTGCAACTAATGAAAAACTGTTTTTT. Translating it yields CASSPLDSATNEKLFF. This chain uses TRBV11-2 with TRBJ1-4, with D possibly TRBD1 on 6 matching bases. V was shortened by 5 bases and J by 0 bases, with 13 bases between the two germline ends. The CDR3 loop spans 16 amino acids. Germline lookup yields CDR1 SGHAT and CDR2 FQNNGV.

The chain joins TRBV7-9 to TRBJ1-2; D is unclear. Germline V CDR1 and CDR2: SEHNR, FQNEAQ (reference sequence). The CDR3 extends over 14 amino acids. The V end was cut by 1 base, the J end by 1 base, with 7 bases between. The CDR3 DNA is TGTGCCAGCAGCTTAGTTCGGGTTAACTATGGCTACACCTTC. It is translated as CASSLVRVNYGYTF. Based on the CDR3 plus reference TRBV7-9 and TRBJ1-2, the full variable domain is DTGVSQNPRHKITKRGQNVTFRCDPISEHNRLYWYRQTLGQGPEFLTYFQNEAQLEKSRLLSDRFSAERPKGSFSTLEIQRTEQGDSAMYLCASSLVRVNYGYTFGSGTRLTVV.

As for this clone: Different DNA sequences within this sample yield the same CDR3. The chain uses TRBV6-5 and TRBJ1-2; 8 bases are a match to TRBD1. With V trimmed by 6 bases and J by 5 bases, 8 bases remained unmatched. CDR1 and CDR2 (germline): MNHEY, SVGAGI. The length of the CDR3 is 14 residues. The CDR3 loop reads CASSYARGRYGYTF. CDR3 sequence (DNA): TGTGCCAGCAGCTATGCCAGGGGGCGGTATGGCTACACCTTC.

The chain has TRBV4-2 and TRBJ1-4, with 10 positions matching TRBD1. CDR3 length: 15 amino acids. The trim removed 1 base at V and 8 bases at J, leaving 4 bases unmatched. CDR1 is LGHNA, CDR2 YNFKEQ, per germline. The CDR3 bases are TGTGCCAGCAGCCAAGCCGGGACAGGGGCCGAAAAACTGTTTTTT. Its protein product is CASSQAGTGAEKLFF.

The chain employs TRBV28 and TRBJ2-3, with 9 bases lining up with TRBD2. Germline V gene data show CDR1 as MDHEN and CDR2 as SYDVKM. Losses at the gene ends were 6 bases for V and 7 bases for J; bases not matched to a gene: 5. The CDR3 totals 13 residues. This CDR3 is CASRGGGVHTQYF. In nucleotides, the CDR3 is TGTGCCAGCAGAGGCGGGGGGGTGCATACGCAGTATTTT.

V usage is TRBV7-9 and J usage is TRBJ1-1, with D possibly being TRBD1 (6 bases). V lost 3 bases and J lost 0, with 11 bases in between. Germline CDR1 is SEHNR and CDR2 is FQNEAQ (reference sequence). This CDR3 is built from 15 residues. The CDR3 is CASSLAGDMNTEAFF. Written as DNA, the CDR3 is TGTGCCAGCAGCTTGGCAGGGGACATGAACACTGAAGCTTTCTTT.

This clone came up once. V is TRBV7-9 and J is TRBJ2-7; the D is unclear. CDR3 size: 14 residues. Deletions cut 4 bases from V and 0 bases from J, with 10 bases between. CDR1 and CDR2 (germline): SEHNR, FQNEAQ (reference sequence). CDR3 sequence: CASSSRVSSYEQYF. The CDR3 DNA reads TGTGCCAGCAGCTCCCGAGTAAGCTCCTACGAGCAGTACTTC.

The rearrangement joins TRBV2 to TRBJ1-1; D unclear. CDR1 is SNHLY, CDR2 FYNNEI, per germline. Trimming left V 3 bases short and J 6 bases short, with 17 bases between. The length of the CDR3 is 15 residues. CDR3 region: CASSDRPDGGSEAFF. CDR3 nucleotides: TGTGCCAGCAGTGATCGGCCAGACGGAGGCTCTGAAGCTTTCTTT.

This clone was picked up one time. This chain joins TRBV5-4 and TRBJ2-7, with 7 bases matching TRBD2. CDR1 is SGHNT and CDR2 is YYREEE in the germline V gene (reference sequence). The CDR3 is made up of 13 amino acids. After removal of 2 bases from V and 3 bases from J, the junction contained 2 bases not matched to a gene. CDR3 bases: TGTGCCAGCAGCTTTACTAGCGACTACGAGCAGTACTTC. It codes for CASSFTSDYEQYF. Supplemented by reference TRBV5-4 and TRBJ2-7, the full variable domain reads ETGVTQSPTHLIKTRGQQVTLRCSSQSGHNTVSWYQQALGQGPQFIFQYYREEENGRGNFPPRFSGLQFPNYSSELNVNALELDDSALYLCASSFTSDYEQYFGPGTRLTVT.

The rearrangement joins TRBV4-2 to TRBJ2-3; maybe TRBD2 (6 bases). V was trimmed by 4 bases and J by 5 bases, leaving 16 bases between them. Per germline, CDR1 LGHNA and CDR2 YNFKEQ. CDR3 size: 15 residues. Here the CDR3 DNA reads TGTGCCAGCAGCCGCCGGGACTCGGACGAAGATACGCAGTATTTT. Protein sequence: CASSRRDSDEDTQYF.

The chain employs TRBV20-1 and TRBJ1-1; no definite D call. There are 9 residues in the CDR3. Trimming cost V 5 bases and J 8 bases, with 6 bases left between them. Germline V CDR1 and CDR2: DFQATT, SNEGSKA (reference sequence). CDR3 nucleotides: TGCAGTGCTTCCGGGGAAGCTTTCTTT. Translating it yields CSASGEAFF.

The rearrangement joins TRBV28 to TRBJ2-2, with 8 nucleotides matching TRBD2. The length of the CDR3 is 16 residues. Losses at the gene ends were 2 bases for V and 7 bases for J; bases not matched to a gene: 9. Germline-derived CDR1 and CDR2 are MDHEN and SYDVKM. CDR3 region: CASSLRREGDIGELFF. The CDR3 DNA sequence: TGTGCCAGCAGTTTAAGACGGGAGGGGGACATCGGGGAGCTGTTTTTT.

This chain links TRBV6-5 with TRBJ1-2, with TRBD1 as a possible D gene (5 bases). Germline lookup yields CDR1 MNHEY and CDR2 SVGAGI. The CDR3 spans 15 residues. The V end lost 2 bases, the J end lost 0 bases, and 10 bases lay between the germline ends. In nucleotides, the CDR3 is TGTGCCAGCAGTTACGTTGGGGGGACTAACTATGGCTACACCTTC. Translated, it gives CASSYVGGTNYGYTF.

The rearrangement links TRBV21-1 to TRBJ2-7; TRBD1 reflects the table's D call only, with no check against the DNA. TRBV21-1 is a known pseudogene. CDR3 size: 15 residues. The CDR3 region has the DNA TGTGCCAGCAGCCCCGGTCAGGGCGAAGACTACGAGCAGTACTTC. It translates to CASSPGQGEDYEQYF.

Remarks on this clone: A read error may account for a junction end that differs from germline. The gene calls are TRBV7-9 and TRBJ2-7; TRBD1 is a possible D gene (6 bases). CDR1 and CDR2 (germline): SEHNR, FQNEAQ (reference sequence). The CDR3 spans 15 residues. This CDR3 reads CSSSLLQGKSYEQYF. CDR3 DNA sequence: TGTTCCAGCAGCTTACTCCAGGGGAAATCCTACGAGCAGTACTTC.

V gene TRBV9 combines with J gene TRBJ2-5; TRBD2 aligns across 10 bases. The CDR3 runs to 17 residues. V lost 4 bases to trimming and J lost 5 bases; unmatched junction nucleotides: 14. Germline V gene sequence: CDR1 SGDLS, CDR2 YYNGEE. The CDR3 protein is CASSPGRKREGLETQYF. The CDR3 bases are TGTGCCAGCAGCCCCGGCAGGAAGCGGGAGGGCCTGGAGACCCAGTACTTC.

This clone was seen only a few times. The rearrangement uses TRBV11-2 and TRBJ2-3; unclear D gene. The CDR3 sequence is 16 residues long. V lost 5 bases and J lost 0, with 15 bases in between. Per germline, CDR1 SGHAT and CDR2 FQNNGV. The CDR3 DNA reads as TGTGCCAGCAGCGCCCAGGTCCGGCTTAGCACAGATACGCAGTATTTT. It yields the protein CASSAQVRLSTDTQYF.

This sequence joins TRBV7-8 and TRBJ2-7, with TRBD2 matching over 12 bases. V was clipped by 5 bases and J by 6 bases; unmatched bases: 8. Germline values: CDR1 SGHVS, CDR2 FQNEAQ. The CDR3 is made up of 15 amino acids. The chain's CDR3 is CASSAAGTSGPEQYF. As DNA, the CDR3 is TGTGCCAGCAGCGCCGCCGGGACTAGCGGGCCCGAGCAGTACTTC.

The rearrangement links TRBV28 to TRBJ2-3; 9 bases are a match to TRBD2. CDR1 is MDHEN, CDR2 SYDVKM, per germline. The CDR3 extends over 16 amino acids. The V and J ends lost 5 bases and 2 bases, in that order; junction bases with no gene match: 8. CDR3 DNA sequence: TGTGCCAGCAGTACTCCGGCTAGCGGGAACACAGATACGCAGTATTTT. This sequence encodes CASSTPASGNTDTQYF.

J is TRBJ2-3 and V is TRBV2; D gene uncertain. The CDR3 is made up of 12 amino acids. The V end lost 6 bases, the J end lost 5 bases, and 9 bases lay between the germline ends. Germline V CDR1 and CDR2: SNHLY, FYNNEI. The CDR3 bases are TGTGCCAGCAGAGCCCTAGGAGATACGCAGTATTTT. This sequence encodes CASRALGDTQYF.